This note documents a single T cell receptor (beta chain) sequence. The data derive from a study of CD8 T cells in Susac syndrome. Random hexamers were used to reverse transcribe an amount of roughly 0.45 to 1 ug RNA. TCRdb passed the immunoSEQ multiplex PCR reads through MiXCR, listing each CDR3 protein once. The data show around 190,000 distinct CDR3 sequences, approximately 95% seen once. TEMRA cells were FACS-enriched, unlike CD8+ and CD4+ T cells, which were negatively isolated. This CDR3 is built from 15 residues. V lost 9 bases and J lost 7; bases outside the gene matches: 16. Looked up from germline, CDR1 is MNHEY and CDR2 is SMNVEV (reference sequence).

The sample comprised CD4+ T cells from PBMCs. J is TRBJ1-2 and V is TRBV27, with 8 bases aligning to TRBD1. This sequence was found in a human donor in good health. Written as DNA, the CDR3 is TGTGCCAGTTTCGTCCTAGACAGGGGTCCAGGTGGCTACACCTTC. This encodes CASFVLDRGPGGYTF.